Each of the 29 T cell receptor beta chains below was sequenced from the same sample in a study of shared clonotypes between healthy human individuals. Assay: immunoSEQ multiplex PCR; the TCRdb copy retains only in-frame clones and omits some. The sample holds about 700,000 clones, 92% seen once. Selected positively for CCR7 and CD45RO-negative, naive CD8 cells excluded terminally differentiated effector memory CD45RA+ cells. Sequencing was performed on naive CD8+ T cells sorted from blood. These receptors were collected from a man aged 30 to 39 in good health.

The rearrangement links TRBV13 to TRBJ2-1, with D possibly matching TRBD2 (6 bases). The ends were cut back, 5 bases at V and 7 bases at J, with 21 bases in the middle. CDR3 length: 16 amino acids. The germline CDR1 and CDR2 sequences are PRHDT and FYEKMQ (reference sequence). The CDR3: CASSTVQRTKENEQFF. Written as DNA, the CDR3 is TGTGCCAGCAGCACGGTCCAGCGGACTAAGGAAAATGAGCAGTTCTTC.

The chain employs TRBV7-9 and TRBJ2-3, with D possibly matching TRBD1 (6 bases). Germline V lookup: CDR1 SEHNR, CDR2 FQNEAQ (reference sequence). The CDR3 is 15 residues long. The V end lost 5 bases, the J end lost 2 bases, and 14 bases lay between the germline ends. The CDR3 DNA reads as TGTGCCAGCAGCCCTCCCGACAGGCCCACAGATACGCAGTATTTT. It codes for CASSPPDRPTDTQYF.

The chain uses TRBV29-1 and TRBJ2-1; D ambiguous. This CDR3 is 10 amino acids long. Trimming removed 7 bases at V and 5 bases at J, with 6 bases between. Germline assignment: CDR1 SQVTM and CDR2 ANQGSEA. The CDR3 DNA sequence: TGCAGCGGATTCGACAATGAGCAGTTCTTC. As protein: CSGFDNEQFF.

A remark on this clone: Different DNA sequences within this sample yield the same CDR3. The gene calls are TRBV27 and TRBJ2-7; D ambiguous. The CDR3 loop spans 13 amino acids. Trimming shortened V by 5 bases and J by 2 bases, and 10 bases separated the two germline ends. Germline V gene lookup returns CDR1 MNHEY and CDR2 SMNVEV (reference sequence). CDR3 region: CASSPGPTYEQYF. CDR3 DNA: TGTGCCAGCAGTCCTGGACCCACCTACGAGCAGTACTTC.

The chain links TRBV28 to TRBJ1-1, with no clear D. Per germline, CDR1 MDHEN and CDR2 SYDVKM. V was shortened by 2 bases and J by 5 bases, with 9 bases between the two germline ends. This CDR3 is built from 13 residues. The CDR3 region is CASSLGMRTEAFF. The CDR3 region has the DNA TGTGCCAGCAGTTTAGGGATGAGGACTGAAGCTTTCTTT.

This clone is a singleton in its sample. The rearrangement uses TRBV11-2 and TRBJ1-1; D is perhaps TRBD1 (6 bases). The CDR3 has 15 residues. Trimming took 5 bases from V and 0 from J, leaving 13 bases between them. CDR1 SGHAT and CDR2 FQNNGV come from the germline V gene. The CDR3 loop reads CASSDRTEMNTEAFF. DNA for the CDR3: TGTGCCAGCAGCGACCGGACAGAAATGAACACTGAAGCTTTCTTT.

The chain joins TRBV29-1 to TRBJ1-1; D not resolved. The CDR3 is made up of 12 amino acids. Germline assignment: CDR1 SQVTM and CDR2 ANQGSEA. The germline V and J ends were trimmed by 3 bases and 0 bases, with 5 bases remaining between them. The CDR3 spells CSVDLLNTEAFF. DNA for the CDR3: TGCAGCGTTGATTTGCTGAACACTGAAGCTTTCTTT. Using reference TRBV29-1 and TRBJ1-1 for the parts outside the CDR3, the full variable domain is SAVISQKPSRDICQRGTSLTIQCQVDSQVTMMFWYRQQPGQSLTLIATANQGSEATYESGFVIDKFPISRPNLTFSTLTVSNMSPEDSSIYLCSVDLLNTEAFFGQGTRLTVV.

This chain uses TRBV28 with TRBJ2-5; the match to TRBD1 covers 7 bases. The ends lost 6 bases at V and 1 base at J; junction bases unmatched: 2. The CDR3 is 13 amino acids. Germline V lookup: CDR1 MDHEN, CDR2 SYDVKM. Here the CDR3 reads CASRDRSQETQYF. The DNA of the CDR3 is TGTGCCAGCAGGGACAGGTCCCAAGAGACCCAGTACTTC. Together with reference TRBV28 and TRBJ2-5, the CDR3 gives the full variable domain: DVKVTQSSRYLVKRTGEKVFLECVQDMDHENMFWYRQDPGLGLRLIYFSYDVKMKEKGDIPEGYSVSREKKERFSLILESASTNQTSMYLCASRDRSQETQYFGPGTRLLVL.

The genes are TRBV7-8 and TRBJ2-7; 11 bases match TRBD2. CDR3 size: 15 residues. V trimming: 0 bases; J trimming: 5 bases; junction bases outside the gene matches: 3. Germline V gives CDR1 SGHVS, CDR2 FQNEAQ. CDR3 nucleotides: TGTGCCAGCAGCTTAGCTAGCGGGAGGGCCCACGAGCAGTACTTC. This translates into CASSLASGRAHEQYF.

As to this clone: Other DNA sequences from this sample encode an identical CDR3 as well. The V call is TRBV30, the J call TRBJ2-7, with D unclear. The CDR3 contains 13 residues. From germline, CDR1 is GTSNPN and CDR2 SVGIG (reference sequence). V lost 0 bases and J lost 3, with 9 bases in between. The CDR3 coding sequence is TGTGCCTGGAGTGTTGGCGGCAACTACGAGCAGTACTTC. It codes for CAWSVGGNYEQYF.

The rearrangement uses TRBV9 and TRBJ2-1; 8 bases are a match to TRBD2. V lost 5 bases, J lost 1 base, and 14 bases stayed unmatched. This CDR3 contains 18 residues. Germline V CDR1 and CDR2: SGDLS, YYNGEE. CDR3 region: CASSFREGLMVSYNEQFF. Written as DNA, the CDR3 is TGTGCCAGCAGTTTTCGGGAGGGCCTCATGGTGTCCTACAATGAGCAGTTCTTC.

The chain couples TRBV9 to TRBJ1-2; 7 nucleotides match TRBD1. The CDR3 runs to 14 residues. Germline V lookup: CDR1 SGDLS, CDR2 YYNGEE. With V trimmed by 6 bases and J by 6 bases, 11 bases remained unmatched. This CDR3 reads CASTDSTGPHGYTF. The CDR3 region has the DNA TGTGCCAGCACGGATTCGACAGGGCCACATGGCTACACCTTC.

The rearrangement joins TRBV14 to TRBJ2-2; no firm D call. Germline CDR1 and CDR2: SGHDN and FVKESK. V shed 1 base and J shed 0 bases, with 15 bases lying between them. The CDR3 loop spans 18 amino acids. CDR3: CASSQGVIGQPNTGELFF. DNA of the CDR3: TGTGCCAGCAGCCAAGGGGTCATAGGGCAACCGAACACCGGGGAGCTGTTTTTT.

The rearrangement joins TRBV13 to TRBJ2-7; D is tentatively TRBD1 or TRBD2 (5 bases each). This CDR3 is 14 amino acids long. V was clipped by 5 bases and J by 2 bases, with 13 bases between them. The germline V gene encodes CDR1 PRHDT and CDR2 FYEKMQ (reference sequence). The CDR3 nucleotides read TGTGCCAGCAGCATGGGGGAGAGCACCTACGAGCAGTACTTC. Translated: CASSMGESTYEQYF.

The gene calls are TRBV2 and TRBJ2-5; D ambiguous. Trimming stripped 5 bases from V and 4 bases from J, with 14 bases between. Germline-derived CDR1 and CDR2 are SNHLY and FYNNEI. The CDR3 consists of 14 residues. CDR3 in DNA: TGTGCCAGCAGTTTGAGCGAGGACCCAGAGACCCAGTACTTC. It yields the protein CASSLSEDPETQYF.

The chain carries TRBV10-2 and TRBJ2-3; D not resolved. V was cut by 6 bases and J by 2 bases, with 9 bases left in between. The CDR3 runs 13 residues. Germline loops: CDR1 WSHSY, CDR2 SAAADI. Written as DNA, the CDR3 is TGCGCCAGCAGGGGTGGAGCCACAGATACGCAGTATTTT. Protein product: CASRGGATDTQYF.

The CDR3, as DNA: TGTGCCAGCAGTATAAGCCCCGGGACAGGATCCTACGAGCAGTACTTC. Translating it yields CASSISPGTGSYEQYF. The chain joins TRBV28 to TRBJ2-7; TRBD1 aligns across 8 bases. The CDR3 extends over 16 amino acids. Germline CDR1 and CDR2: MDHEN and SYDVKM. The V gene end was trimmed by 5 bases and the J gene end by 1 base; junction bases not matched to a gene: 10.

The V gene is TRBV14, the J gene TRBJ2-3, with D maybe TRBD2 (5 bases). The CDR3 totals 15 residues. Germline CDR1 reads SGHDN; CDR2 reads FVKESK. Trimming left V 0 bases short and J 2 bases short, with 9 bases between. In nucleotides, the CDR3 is TGTGCCAGCAGCCAAGAGGTTAGCGACACAGATACGCAGTATTTT. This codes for CASSQEVSDTDTQYF.

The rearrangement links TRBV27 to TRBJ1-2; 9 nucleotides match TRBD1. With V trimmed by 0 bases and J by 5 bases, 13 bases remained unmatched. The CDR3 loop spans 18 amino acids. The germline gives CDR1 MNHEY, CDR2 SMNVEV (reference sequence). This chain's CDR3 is CASSLSISGQGLWYGYTF. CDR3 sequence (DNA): TGTGCCAGCAGTTTATCAATAAGTGGACAGGGGCTATGGTATGGCTACACCTTC.

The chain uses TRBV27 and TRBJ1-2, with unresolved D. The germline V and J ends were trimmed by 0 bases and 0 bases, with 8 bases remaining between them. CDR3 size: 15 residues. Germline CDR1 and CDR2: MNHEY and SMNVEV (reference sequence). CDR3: CASSLSGLANYGYTF. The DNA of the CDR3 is TGTGCCAGCAGTTTATCGGGCTTAGCTAACTATGGCTACACCTTC.

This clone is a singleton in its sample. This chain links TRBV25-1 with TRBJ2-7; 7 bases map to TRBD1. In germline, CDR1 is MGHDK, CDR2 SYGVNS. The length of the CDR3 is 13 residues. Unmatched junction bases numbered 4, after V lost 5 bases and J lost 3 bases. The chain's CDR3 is CASSRTGNYEQYF. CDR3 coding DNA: TGTGCCAGCAGTCGGACAGGAAACTACGAGCAGTACTTC.

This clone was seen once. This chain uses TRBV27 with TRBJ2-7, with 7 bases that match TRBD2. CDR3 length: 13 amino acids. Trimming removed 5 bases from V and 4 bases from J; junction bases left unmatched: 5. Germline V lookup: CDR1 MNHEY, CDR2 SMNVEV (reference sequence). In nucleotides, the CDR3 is TGTGCCAGCAGTCAGGGAGGGTATTACGAGCAGTACTTC. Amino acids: CASSQGGYYEQYF.

CDR3 residues: CASSFGLLDTQYF. DNA of the CDR3: TGTGCCAGCAGTTTTGGGCTCTTAGATACGCAGTATTTT. V and J are TRBV28 and TRBJ2-3; D gene uncertain. V was pared by 3 bases and J by 5 bases, with 9 bases between. This CDR3 spans 13 amino acids. Germline V gene data show CDR1 as MDHEN and CDR2 as SYDVKM.

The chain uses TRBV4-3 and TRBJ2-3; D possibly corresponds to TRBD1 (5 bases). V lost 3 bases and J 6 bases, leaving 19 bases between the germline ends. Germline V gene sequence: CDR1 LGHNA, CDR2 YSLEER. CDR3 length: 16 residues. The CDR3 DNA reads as TGCGCCAGCAGCCAGGTGCAGGGAAGGGGCCCGGATACGCAGTATTTT. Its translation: CASSQVQGRGPDTQYF.

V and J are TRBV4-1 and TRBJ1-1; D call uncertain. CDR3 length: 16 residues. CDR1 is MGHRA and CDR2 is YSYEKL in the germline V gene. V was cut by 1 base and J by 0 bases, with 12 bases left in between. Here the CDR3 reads CASSQGGGNMNTEAFF. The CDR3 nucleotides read TGCGCCAGCAGCCAAGGGGGAGGGAATATGAACACTGAAGCTTTCTTT.

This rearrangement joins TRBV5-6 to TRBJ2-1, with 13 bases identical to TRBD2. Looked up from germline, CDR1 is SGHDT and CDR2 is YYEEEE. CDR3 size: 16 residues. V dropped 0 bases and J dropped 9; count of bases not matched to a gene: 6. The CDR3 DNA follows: TGTGCCAGCAGCTTGGCACTAGCGGGAGGGCGGGGTGAGCAGTTCTTC. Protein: CASSLALAGGRGEQFF.

The DNA of the CDR3 is TGTGCCAGCAGCTCCGTAGGTTCAAAGGGAACTGAAGCTTTCTTT. As protein: CASSSVGSKGTEAFF. V is TRBV5-6 and J is TRBJ1-1; D is uncertain. The germline V gene encodes CDR1 SGHDT and CDR2 YYEEEE. With 3 bases removed from V and 5 bases from J, the gap between germline ends came to 17 bases. The CDR3 is 15 amino acids.

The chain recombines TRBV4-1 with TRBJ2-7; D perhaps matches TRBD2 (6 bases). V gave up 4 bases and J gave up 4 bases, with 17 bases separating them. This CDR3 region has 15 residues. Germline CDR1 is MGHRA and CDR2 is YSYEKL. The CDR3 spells CASSPSPGVLYEQYF. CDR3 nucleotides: TGCGCCAGCAGCCCGAGTCCGGGAGTTCTTTACGAGCAGTACTTC.

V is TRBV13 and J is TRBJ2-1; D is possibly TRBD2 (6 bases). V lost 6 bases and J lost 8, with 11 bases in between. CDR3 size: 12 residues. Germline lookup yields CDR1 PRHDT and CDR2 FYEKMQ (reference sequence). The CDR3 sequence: CASSSRGDEQFF. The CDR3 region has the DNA TGTGCCAGCAGTTCCCGCGGGGATGAGCAGTTCTTC.